The rows below give T cell receptor beta chains drawn from one sample of a study of regulatory dendritic cells for organ transplantation. Some clones are missing from TCRdb's copy, which holds only in-frame ones; the method was immunoSEQ multiplex PCR. The data hold 22,000 or so clones, with roughly 69% observed a single time. The specimen sequenced was memory CD4+ T cells from blood. These receptors originate from a human donor in good health. Each CDR3 is given with its conserved first and last residue. A D gene is named only where the DNA matches it firmly. The size entry is marked missing in some rows and otherwise reads once, few, many or a size class.

D: .; J: TRBJ2-3; V: TRBV6-1; size: .; DNA: TGTGCCAGCAGTGATTTGTACGGGACAGATACGCAGTATTTT; CDR3: CASSDLYGTDTQYF
D: TRBD1; J: TRBJ1-1; V: TRBV2; size: .; DNA: TGTGCCAGCAGACCCTCGGACAGGGAGAACACTGAAGCTTTCTTT; CDR3: CASRPSDRENTEAFF
D: TRBD1; J: TRBJ1-3; V: TRBV9; size: .; DNA: TGTGCCAGCAGCGTAGGGACAGGGTACTCTGGAAACACCATATATTTT; CDR3: CASSVGTGYSGNTIYF
D: .; J: TRBJ1-4; V: TRBV23-1; size: few; DNA: TGCGCCAGCAGTCAAAGAAGGACAGCGACTGTTGAAAAACTGTTTTTT; CDR3: CASSQRRTATVEKLFF
D: TRBD1; J: TRBJ1-2; V: TRBV5-1; size: .; DNA: TGCGCCAGCAGCCCGGACAGGGAGTTTGGCTACACCTTC; CDR3: CASSPDREFGYTF
D: TRBD1; J: TRBJ2-7; V: TRBV5-1; size: .; DNA: TGCGCCAGCAGCCAGGGACAGGGGGCGAGATACGAGCAGTACTTC; CDR3: CASSQGQGARYEQYF
D: .; J: TRBJ1-3; V: TRBV6-5; size: .; DNA: TGTGCCAGCAGCCAATCAGGGGCTCCTGGAAACACCATATATTTT; CDR3: CASSQSGAPGNTIYF
D: TRBD2; J: TRBJ2-2; V: TRBV6-5; size: .; DNA: TGTGCCAGTCTAGCGGGGGGGAACACCGGGGAGCTGTTTTTT; CDR3: CASLAGGNTGELFF
D: TRBD1; J: TRBJ1-6; V: TRBV6-1; size: .; DNA: TGTGCCAGCAGTGAAGTTGGGGACAGGGGTCTCCTTATTGTTTCACCCCTCCACTTT; CDR3: CASSEVGDRGLLIVSPLHF
D: .; J: TRBJ2-3; V: TRBV6-1; size: .; DNA: TGTGCCAGCAGTGACCAGGGCACAGATACGCAGTATTTT; CDR3: CASSDQGTDTQYF
D: .; J: TRBJ1-1; V: TRBV6-5; size: .; DNA: TGTGCCAGCAGTTACGACAGTTCAAGAGGAGCTTTCTTT; CDR3: CASSYDSSRGAFF
D: .; J: TRBJ2-2; V: TRBV5-4; size: .; DNA: TGTGCCAGCAGCCCAGGGGGGTCCCTCACCGGGGAGCTGTTTTTT; CDR3: CASSPGGSLTGELFF
D: .; J: TRBJ2-5; V: TRBV4-1; size: .; DNA: TGCGCCAGCAGCCAAGCTCTTAATAGAGAGACCCAGTACTTC; CDR3: CASSQALNRETQYF
D: TRBD1; J: TRBJ1-4; V: TRBV28; size: .; DNA: TGTGCCGGCAGTCGATTCGGGACAGGGAATGAAAAACTGTTTTTT; CDR3: CAGSRFGTGNEKLFF
D: .; J: TRBJ1-6; V: TRBV6-6; size: .; DNA: TGTGCCAGCAGGTCCTCCGGCGAGGATTCACCCCTCCACTTT; CDR3: CASRSSGEDSPLHF
D: .; J: TRBJ1-6; V: TRBV15; size: .; DNA: TGTGCCACCAATCAGGGAAATCCCTATAATTCACCCCTCCACTTT; CDR3: CATNQGNPYNSPLHF
D: TRBD1; J: TRBJ1-6; V: TRBV19; size: .; DNA: TGTGCCAGTAGTCTCGGACAGGGGTTCCGTTCACCCCTCCACTTT; CDR3: CASSLGQGFRSPLHF
D: TRBD2; J: TRBJ2-5; V: TRBV4-2; size: once; DNA: TGTGCCAGCAGCCAAGATCCTAGCGGGGGGGAAGAGACCCAGTACTTC; CDR3: CASSQDPSGGEETQYF
D: .; J: TRBJ1-3; V: TRBV7-9; size: .; DNA: TGTGCCAGCAGCTTAGAAGGGGGTAACACCATATATTTT; CDR3: CASSLEGGNTIYF
D: TRBD2; J: TRBJ2-3; V: TRBV27; size: .; DNA: TGTGCCAGCAGTTTTCGAGGACTAGCGGGAGCGTCCACAGATACGCAGTATTTT; CDR3: CASSFRGLAGASTDTQYF
D: .; J: TRBJ1-6; V: TRBV19; size: .; DNA: TGTGCCAGTAGTGCCAGGGGCGGAGATTCACCCCTCCACTTT; CDR3: CASSARGGDSPLHF
D: .; J: TRBJ2-2; V: TRBV5-1; size: .; DNA: TGCGCCAGCAGCGAACAGGGATACACCGGGGAGCTGTTTTTT; CDR3: CASSEQGYTGELFF
D: .; J: TRBJ2-5; V: TRBV6-1; size: .; DNA: TGTGCCAGCAGCGTCAGCGGGCTAGAGACCCAGTACTTC; CDR3: CASSVSGLETQYF
D: TRBD1; J: TRBJ2-1; V: TRBV5-6; size: few; DNA: TGTGCCAGCAGCTTCCAGGGGGCGAGCGATGAGCAGTTCTTC; CDR3: CASSFQGASDEQFF
D: TRBD1; J: TRBJ1-5; V: TRBV4-2; size: few; DNA: TGTGCCAGCAGCCAGGCGACAGGGTACAATCAGCCCCAGCATTTT; CDR3: CASSQATGYNQPQHF
D: TRBD1; J: TRBJ1-4; V: TRBV29-1; size: .; DNA: TGCAGCGTGCCCGGGACAGGTCATGAAAAACTGTTTTTT; CDR3: CSVPGTGHEKLFF
D: TRBD2; J: TRBJ2-3; V: TRBV9; size: .; DNA: TGTGCCAGCAGCCTAGCGGGGGGATACACAGATACGCAGTATTTT; CDR3: CASSLAGGYTDTQYF
D: .; J: TRBJ1-4; V: TRBV2; size: .; DNA: TGTGCCAGCTGCAGCACGGGGAATGAAAAACTGTTTTTT; CDR3: CASCSTGNEKLFF
D: .; J: TRBJ2-7; V: TRBV15; size: .; DNA: TGTGCCACCAGTCTAGGGACAACCTCCTACGAGCAGTACTTC; CDR3: CATSLGTTSYEQYF
D: .; J: TRBJ1-1; V: TRBV14; size: few; DNA: TGTGCCAGCAGCGGGGCGTTGAACACTGAAGCTTTCTTT; CDR3: CASSGALNTEAFF
D: .; J: TRBJ2-5; V: TRBV28; size: .; DNA: TGTGCCAGCAGTGTCAGGTTAGAGACCCAGTACTTC; CDR3: CASSVRLETQYF
D: TRBD1; J: TRBJ2-7; V: TRBV18; size: .; DNA: TGTGCCAGCTCACCTCCGGGGGGACAGGGCTACGAGCAGTACTTC; CDR3: CASSPPGGQGYEQYF
D: .; J: TRBJ2-1; V: TRBV7-2; size: .; DNA: TGTGCCAGCAGCTCAAGACCGGACTTTTACAATGAGCAGTTCTTC; CDR3: CASSSRPDFYNEQFF
D: .; J: TRBJ2-7; V: TRBV9; size: .; DNA: TGTGCCAGCAGCGTAGACCAGAGGTCTTTCTACGAGCAGTACTTC; CDR3: CASSVDQRSFYEQYF
D: TRBD1; J: TRBJ2-3; V: TRBV10-3; size: .; DNA: TGTGCCATCAGCCGGACAGGGGGGGATACGCAGTATTTT; CDR3: CAISRTGGDTQYF
D: .; J: TRBJ1-1; V: TRBV11-3; size: .; DNA: TGTGCCAGCAGCTACGAACCTGGGAGGGGCGAGACTGAAGCTTTCTTT; CDR3: CASSYEPGRGETEAFF
D: TRBD1; J: TRBJ2-1; V: TRBV11-3; size: .; DNA: TGTGCCAGCAGCTTAGACTACAGGGGAGCGATTTATAATGAGCAGTTCTTC; CDR3: CASSLDYRGAIYNEQFF
D: .; J: TRBJ2-2; V: TRBV7-9; size: .; DNA: TGTGCCAGCAGCTTACAGGGTTTCCCCGGGGAGCTGTTTTTT; CDR3: CASSLQGFPGELFF
D: .; J: TRBJ2-7; V: TRBV7-2; size: .; DNA: TGTGCCAGCACCCCCTCTCTAGGGGCCACCTACGAGCAGTACTTC; CDR3: CASTPSLGATYEQYF
D: TRBD2; J: TRBJ2-5; V: TRBV13; size: .; DNA: TGTGCCAGCAGCCAAGGCGGGCTAGCGGGGGATTTTGACGGAAAGACCCAGTACTTC; CDR3: CASSQGGLAGDFDGKTQYF
D: TRBD1; J: TRBJ1-6; V: TRBV13; size: few; DNA: TGTGCCAGCAGCTCGTATACGGGACAGGGGAATTCACCCCTCCACTTT; CDR3: CASSSYTGQGNSPLHF
D: TRBD2; J: TRBJ2-3; V: TRBV11-3; size: .; DNA: TGTGCCAGCAGCTTAGACGGGGGGGCGGCAGATACGCAGTATTTT; CDR3: CASSLDGGAADTQYF
D: .; J: TRBJ2-5; V: TRBV7-2; size: once; DNA: TGTGCCAGCCGGAGAGGAGGGAAAGAGACCCAGTACTTC; CDR3: CASRRGGKETQYF
D: .; J: TRBJ1-1; V: TRBV19; size: few; DNA: TGTGCCAGTAGTATAGGGGGGGGAGCTTTCTTT; CDR3: CASSIGGGAFF
D: TRBD2; J: TRBJ2-1; V: TRBV6-1; size: .; DNA: TGTGCCAGCAGTGTGACTAGCGGGTGGGTAATGGAGCAGTTCTTC; CDR3: CASSVTSGWVMEQFF
D: TRBD1; J: TRBJ1-6; V: TRBV25-1; size: .; DNA: TGTGCCAGCAACTTCGGACAGGGCTTGGATTCACCCCTCCACTTT; CDR3: CASNFGQGLDSPLHF
D: .; J: TRBJ1-1; V: TRBV19; size: few; DNA: TGTGCCAGTACCCTTTTCACTGAAGCTTTCTTT; CDR3: CASTLFTEAFF
D: TRBD1; J: TRBJ1-2; V: TRBV5-4; size: once; DNA: TGTGCCAGCAGCATGGACAGGGGGCAGACCTATGGCTACACCTTC; CDR3: CASSMDRGQTYGYTF
D: .; J: TRBJ2-7; V: TRBV25-1; size: once; DNA: TGTGCCAGCACCCGAGTTCAGGCTAACTACGAGCAGTACTTC; CDR3: CASTRVQANYEQYF